Only one count was recorded for the clone carrying this T cell receptor (beta chain). The data belong to a study of blood T cell repertoires in COVID-19. Study-wide background: From the United States, Italy and Spain came samples of acute and convalescent COVID-19.

Assay: immunoSEQ multiplex PCR; the TCRdb copy retains only in-frame clones and omits some. The data show under 75,000 clones, with approximately 88% seen just once and less than 2.5% held by the top ten. V was clipped by 3 bases and J by 3 bases, with 9 bases between them. Germline CDR1 KGHDR, CDR2 SFDVKD. The CDR3 runs to 14 residues. The clonotype comes from a human donor in a cohort sampled during active COVID-19. The sequenced sample was peripheral blood. The chain links TRBV24-1 to TRBJ2-3; a possible D gene is TRBD1 (5 bases). The CDR3 sequence: CATSDGHLTDTQYF. Written as DNA, the CDR3 is TGTGCCACCAGTGATGGACACTTAACAGATACGCAGTATTTT.